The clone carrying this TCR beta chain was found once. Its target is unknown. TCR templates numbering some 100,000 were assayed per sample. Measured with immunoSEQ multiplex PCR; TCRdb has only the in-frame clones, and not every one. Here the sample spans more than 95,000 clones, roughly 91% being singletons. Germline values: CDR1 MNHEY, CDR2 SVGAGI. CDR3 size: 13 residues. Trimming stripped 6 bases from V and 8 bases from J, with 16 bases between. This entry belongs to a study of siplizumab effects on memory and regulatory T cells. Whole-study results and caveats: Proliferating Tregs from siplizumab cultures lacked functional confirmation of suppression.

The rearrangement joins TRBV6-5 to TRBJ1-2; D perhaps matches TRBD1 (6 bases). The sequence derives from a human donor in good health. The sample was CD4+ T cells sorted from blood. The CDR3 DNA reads TGTGCCAGCAGCCTTACAGGGACGGTCGGCTACACCTTC. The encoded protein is CASSLTGTVGYTF.